This TCR beta chain was observed in a study of shared clonotypes between healthy human individuals. V was cut by 4 bases and J by 3 bases, with 13 bases left in between. Germline CDR1 MGHRA, CDR2 YSYEKL. The CDR3 consists of 15 residues. In the naive CD8 group, cells lacked CD45RO and were positively selected for CCR7, so terminally differentiated effector memory CD45RA+ cells were left out. The table came from immunoSEQ multiplex PCR; TCRdb's copy has only in-frame clones and leaves some out. Here the sample spans 660,000 or so clones, about 95% being singletons. J is TRBJ1-5 and V is TRBV4-1, with D unresolved. This sequence was found in a woman in her 30s in good health. The sequenced material came from naive CD8+ T cells sorted from blood. DNA of the CDR3: TGCGCCAGCAGCCCCGGCCAAAGCTCCAATCAGCCCCAGCATTTT. It encodes CASSPGQSSNQPQHF.